The source of this TCR beta chain is a study of metastatic and nonmetastatic thyroid tumors. V lost 5 bases, J lost 4 bases, and 6 bases lay in between. Per the germline V gene, CDR1 is SEHNR and CDR2 is FQNEAQ (reference sequence). There are 12 residues in the CDR3. This clone was observed at least ten times. No treatment of any kind had been given to any patient before thyroid surgery. TCRdb re-called the PCR reads through MiXCR. The sample has approximately 34,000 clones; 15% to 20% are singletons. Sequences were obtained from blood. The V call is TRBV7-9, the J call TRBJ1-5; D is undetermined. This receptor was obtained from a female donor with papillary thyroid cancer or a benign thyroid nodule (not recorded which). Some clones in this sample may be carry-over from other donors' samples. In nucleotides, the CDR3 is TGTGCCAGCAGCCTCAGTAATCAGCCCCAGCATTTT. This encodes CASSLSNQPQHF.